This paragraph covers one TCR beta chain sequence. This entry belongs to a study of blood T cell repertoires in COVID-19. Study background: PBMCs, B-cell-depleted T cells, or T cells provided the cDNA or gDNA that made up the material.

Germline V gives CDR1 SNHLY, CDR2 FYNNEI. The length of the CDR3 is 12 residues. The V gene lost 6 bases and the J gene lost 10 bases, with 15 bases spanning the gap. In the original workflow: Using reference gene primer amplification, nucleated cell counts were estimated. Assay used: immunoSEQ multiplex PCR; TCRdb lists only in-frame clones, some missing. From that table come the V and J calls and clone size; the DNA was used to work out D and trimming. Here the sample spans around 280,000 clones, around four fifths being singletons. This clonotype originated in a woman aged 50 to 65 with active or convalescent COVID-19. The chain has TRBV2 and TRBJ1-1, with TRBD1 as a possible D gene (6 bases). What was sequenced was peripheral blood. CDR3 amino acids: CASSSQGFVAFF. CDR3 nucleotides: TGTGCCAGCAGCTCGCAGGGGTTTGTAGCTTTCTTT.